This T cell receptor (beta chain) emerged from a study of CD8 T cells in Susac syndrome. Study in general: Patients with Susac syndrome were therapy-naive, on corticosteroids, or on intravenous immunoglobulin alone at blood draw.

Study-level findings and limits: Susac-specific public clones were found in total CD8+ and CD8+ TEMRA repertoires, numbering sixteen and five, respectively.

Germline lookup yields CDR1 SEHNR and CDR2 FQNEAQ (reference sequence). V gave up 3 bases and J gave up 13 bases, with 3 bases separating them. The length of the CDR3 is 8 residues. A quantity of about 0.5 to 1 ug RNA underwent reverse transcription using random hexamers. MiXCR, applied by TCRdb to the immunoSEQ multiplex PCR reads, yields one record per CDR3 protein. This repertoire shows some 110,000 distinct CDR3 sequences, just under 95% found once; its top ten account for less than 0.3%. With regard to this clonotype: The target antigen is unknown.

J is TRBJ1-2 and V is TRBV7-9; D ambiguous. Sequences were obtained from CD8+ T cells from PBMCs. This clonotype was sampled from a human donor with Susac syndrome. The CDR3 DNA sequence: TGTGCCAGCAGCTTCCCCACCTTC. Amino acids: CASSFPTF.